A single sample is the source of the 17 T cell receptor beta chains below, sequenced in a study of cytomegalovirus exposure and HLA in healthy donors. The PCR contained 60 Vbeta and 13 Jbeta primers. Repertoires were generated with immunoSEQ multiplex PCR, while TCRdb's copy carries only in-frame clones and drops some. This table has over 120,000 clones, 70% to 80% appearing once. The sequencing input was PBMCs. The receptors shown here come from a woman in her fifties or sixties in good health and CMV-seropositive.

The V gene is TRBV7-8, the J gene TRBJ2-1; 12 nucleotides match TRBD2. This CDR3 has 16 residues. J was trimmed by 5 bases and V by 4 bases; bases with no gene match: 6. Germline values: CDR1 SGHVS, CDR2 FQNEAQ. This chain's CDR3 is CASSYLAGGPNNEQFF. In DNA, the CDR3 is TGTGCCAGCAGCTACCTAGCGGGAGGGCCCAACAATGAGCAGTTCTTC.

CDR3 residues: CASSDRQLGSNYGYTF. Here the CDR3 DNA reads TGTGCCAGCAGTGACCGACAACTTGGCTCTAACTATGGCTACACCTTC. The chain is built from TRBV6-1 and TRBJ1-2; D is unclear. The V gene lost 3 bases and the J gene lost 0 bases, with 14 bases spanning the gap. Germline assignment: CDR1 MNHNS and CDR2 SASEGT. The CDR3 contains 16 residues.

The gene calls are TRBV6-4 and TRBJ2-1; a weak D match, TRBD2 (5 bases). V was shortened by 6 bases and J by 7 bases, with 7 bases between the two germline ends. The germline V gene encodes CDR1 MRHNA and CDR2 SNTAGT. The CDR3 has 11 residues. CDR3 in amino acids: CASRRGNEQFF. The CDR3 DNA reads as TGTGCCAGCAGACGGGGAAATGAGCAGTTCTTC.

The chain joins TRBV28 to TRBJ1-1, with D unresolved. Trimming took 7 bases from V and 7 from J, leaving 22 bases between them. The germline gives CDR1 MDHEN, CDR2 SYDVKM. This CDR3 has 15 residues. CDR3 amino acids: CASIKIAVTLGEAFF. The CDR3 DNA is TGTGCCAGCATTAAGATAGCTGTGACGCTAGGTGAAGCTTTCTTT.

This chain uses TRBV10-1 with TRBJ1-1, with TRBD1 matching over 9 bases. The V and J ends lost 4 bases and 5 bases, in that order; junction bases with no gene match: 5. The germline gives CDR1 WNHNN, CDR2 SYGVQD (reference sequence). The length of the CDR3 is 14 residues. The CDR3 spells CASSAGQGWTEAFF. The CDR3 DNA sequence: TGCGCCAGCAGTGCCGGACAGGGGTGGACTGAAGCTTTCTTT.

The chain links TRBV6-5 to TRBJ2-5; 7 nucleotides match TRBD1. CDR1 is MNHEY, CDR2 SVGAGI, per germline. This CDR3 is 13 amino acids long. J lost 6 bases, V lost 4 bases, and 5 bases had no gene match. The CDR3 nucleotides read TGTGCCAGCAGTTGGGACAGTGGGCAGACCCAGTACTTC. Translation: CASSWDSGQTQYF.

This clone was seen more than once but under ten times. The chain combines TRBV30 with TRBJ1-1, with D possibly matching TRBD1 (5 bases). CDR1 and CDR2 from the germline V gene are GTSNPN and SVGIG (reference sequence). The CDR3 sequence is 13 residues long. V dropped 0 bases and J dropped 1 base, with 6 bases sitting between them. The CDR3 reads CAWSVQENTEAFF. The CDR3 DNA follows: TGTGCCTGGAGTGTACAGGAGAACACTGAAGCTTTCTTT. Using reference TRBV30 and TRBJ1-1 for the parts outside the CDR3, the full variable domain is SQTIHQWPATLVQPVGSPLSLECTVEGTSNPNLYWYRQAAGRGLQLLFYSVGIGQISSEVPQNLSASRPQDRQFILSSKKLLLSDSGFYLCAWSVQENTEAFFGQGTRLTVV.

The V gene is TRBV19, the J gene TRBJ2-7, with 11 bases matching TRBD2. J was trimmed by 2 bases and V by 6 bases; bases with no gene match: 15. CDR1 and CDR2 (germline): LNHDA, SQIVND (reference sequence). This CDR3 contains 18 residues. CDR3 sequence (DNA): TGTGCCAGTAGCTCCGGGACTAGCGGACGTCTAGGGACCTACGAGCAGTACTTC. Amino acid sequence: CASSSGTSGRLGTYEQYF.

The chain employs TRBV6-1 and TRBJ2-6; D not resolved. Germline V gene sequence: CDR1 MNHNS, CDR2 SASEGT. CDR3 length: 18 amino acids. V was shortened by 4 bases and J by 0 bases, with 16 bases between the two germline ends. CDR3 nucleotides: TGTGCCAGCAGTGGACCCAGAGGCGGCGGCTCTGGGGCCAACGTCCTGACTTTC. Translating gives CASSGPRGGGSGANVLTF.

In its sample, this clone was seen a few times. The chain is built from TRBV5-4 and TRBJ2-3, with 14 positions matching TRBD2. CDR3 length: 17 amino acids. V dropped 4 bases and J dropped 0; count of bases not matched to a gene: 4. CDR1 and CDR2 from the germline V gene are SGHNT and YYREEE (reference sequence). The CDR3 DNA sequence: TGTGCCAGCAGCCCGGGACTAGCGGGAGTGAGCACAGATACGCAGTATTTT. It is translated as CASSPGLAGVSTDTQYF.

The chain recombines TRBV5-1 with TRBJ1-5; 7 bases match TRBD1. CDR3 length equals 17 residues. J gave up 2 bases and V 6 bases, and 14 bases lay outside the gene matches. The germline gives CDR1 SGHRS, CDR2 YFSETQ. The CDR3, as DNA: TGCGCCAGCATTCATGACAGGGCCCCTGGAGGCAATCAGCCCCAGCATTTT. Protein product: CASIHDRAPGGNQPQHF.

V is TRBV4-2 and J is TRBJ2-7; a weak D match, TRBD2 (5 bases). Trimming stripped 1 base from V and 7 bases from J, with 11 bases between. The CDR3 has 13 amino acids. CDR1 and CDR2 (germline): LGHNA, YNFKEQ. As DNA, the CDR3 is TGTGCCAGCAGCCAAGTCAGCGGTGGAGAGCAGTACTTC. Amino acids: CASSQVSGGEQYF.

The gene calls are TRBV11-2 and TRBJ2-5; D ambiguous. This CDR3 has 14 residues. The V end was cut by 5 bases, the J end by 1 base, with 11 bases between. Per the germline V gene, CDR1 is SGHAT and CDR2 is FQNNGV. The chain's CDR3 is CASSARRVQETQYF. CDR3 nucleotide sequence: TGTGCCAGCAGCGCTCGCCGCGTCCAAGAGACCCAGTACTTC. Full variable domain (outside the CDR3, taken from reference TRBV11-2 and TRBJ2-5): EAGVAQSPRYKIIEKRQSVAFWCNPISGHATLYWYQQILGQGPKLLIQFQNNGVVDDSQLPKDRFSAERLKGVDSTLKIQPAKLEDSAVYLCASSARRVQETQYFGPGTRLLVL.

The gene calls are TRBV6-1 and TRBJ1-3, with D unclear. This CDR3 comprises 15 residues. V lost 6 bases and J 0 bases, leaving 12 bases between the germline ends. Germline CDR1 is MNHNS and CDR2 is SASEGT. The chain's CDR3 is CASRTDSNSGNTIYF. The CDR3 coding sequence is TGTGCCAGCAGGACTGATTCTAACTCTGGAAACACCATATATTTT.

The V call is TRBV19, the J call TRBJ1-1; D is possibly TRBD1 (5 bases). Looked up from germline, CDR1 is LNHDA and CDR2 is SQIVND (reference sequence). V was cut by 8 bases and J by 3 bases, with 16 bases left in between. This CDR3 is 14 amino acids long. CDR3 amino acids: CASWGGPPDTEAFF. The CDR3 nucleotides are TGTGCCAGTTGGGGGGGACCCCCGGACACTGAAGCTTTCTTT.

The V and J genes are TRBV25-1 and TRBJ2-5, with a weak D call TRBD2 (6 bases). The end of the DNA aligns better with TRBJ2-7, so the J call may be wrong. Germline CDR1 and CDR2: MGHDK and SYGVNS. The length of the CDR3 is 15 residues. The CDR3 DNA is TGTGCCAGCAGTGAAGGAGGGACTGGGTCCTACGAGCAGTACTTC. It specifies CASSEGGTGSYEQYF.

The rearrangement links TRBV28 to TRBJ1-1; D is perhaps TRBD1 (6 bases). V lost 2 bases and J lost 13, with 11 bases in between. Germline lookup yields CDR1 MDHEN and CDR2 SYDVKM. The CDR3 is made up of 11 amino acids. CDR3 region: CASSLRGGIFF. DNA for the CDR3: TGTGCCAGCAGTTTAAGGGGGGGGATTTTCTTT.